This record looks at one TCR beta chain sequence and its context. The target of this receptor is not known. No qualities accompany the bases; no much larger clone lies one base away. The meaning of the sample's treatment or condition label: allogeneic hematopoietic cell transplantation with graft depleted of TCRalphabeta T cells and CD19 B cells. The children who served as transplant recipients had been given grafts of TCRalphabeta/CD19-depleted allogeneic hematopoietic cells. The library relied on PCR. The run used an Illumina HiSeq 2500. To normalize quantification of the TCRbeta repertoire, the TCR libraries were built with molecular barcoding that relied on unique molecular identifiers. The public reads were run again by TCRdb, first through fastp at Q25 and then through MiXCR, and only productive beta chains were kept. Duplicate CDR3 protein sequences are folded into a single record with the most common DNA and genes. This sample holds 440,000 or so distinct CDR3 sequences; about 45% were observed only once. Of the sample, 27% falls within the top ten clones.

The data belong to a study of T-cell reconstitution after alpha-beta-depleted transplantation in children (dated by TCRdb to the mid-2010s). As for the study more broadly: Using TCR repertoire profiling, the study quantitatively followed how T-cell immune reconstitution unfolded in children after TCRalphabeta/CD19-depleted allogeneic hematopoietic cell transplantation.

The CDR1 and CDR2 encoded by the germline V gene are ENHRY and SYGVKD. Trimming removed 6 bases from V and 0 bases from J, leaving 8 bases between the germline ends. There are 14 amino acids in the CDR3, from cysteine to phenylalanine inclusive. The CDR3 DNA has 42 bases and is translated from base 1. What the study reported, not specific to this receptor: Hyperexpanded clone frequencies declined over subsequent months; after one year, T-cell counts and TCRbeta diversity were mostly attributed to newly produced T cells. Apparently early alphabetaT-cell count recovery about two months after transplant reportedly relied on only several hundred rapidly expanded clones derived from non-depleted graft cells. In some patients, the high TCRbeta diversity seen at day 60 was put down to recipient T cells and intrathymic progenitors that had survived conditioning.

The specimen comprised PBMCs, sampled before TCRalphabeta/CD19-depleted stem cell transplant. The receptor comes from a girl aged 2-10 years with aplastic anemia, due to receive a stem cell transplant. The V and J genes are TRBV10-3 and TRBJ2-2, and TRBD1 may be the D gene, going by 6 matching bases. The DNA sequence is as follows: TGTGCCATCAGGGGGACAACGAACACCGGGGAGCTGTTTTTT. This is translated as CAIRGTTNTGELFF.